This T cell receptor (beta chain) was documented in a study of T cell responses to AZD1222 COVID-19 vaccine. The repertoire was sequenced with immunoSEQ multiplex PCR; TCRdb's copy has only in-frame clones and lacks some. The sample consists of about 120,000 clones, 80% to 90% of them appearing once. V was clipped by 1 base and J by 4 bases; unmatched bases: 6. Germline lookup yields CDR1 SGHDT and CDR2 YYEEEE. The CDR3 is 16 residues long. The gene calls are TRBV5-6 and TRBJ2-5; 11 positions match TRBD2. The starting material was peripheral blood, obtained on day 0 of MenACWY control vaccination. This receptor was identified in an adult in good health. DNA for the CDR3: TGTGCCAGCAGCTTGAATAGCGGGAGGGTTGGAGAGACCCAGTACTTC. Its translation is CASSLNSGRVGETQYF.